The 20 T cell receptor beta chains below all came from one sample that was sequenced in a study of blood T cell repertoires in COVID-19. Profiling relied on immunoSEQ multiplex PCR, and the TCRdb table lists in-frame clones only, not all of them. The top ten clones hold 4.9% of a sample with about 100,000 clones, around 92% of them seen once. The source material was peripheral blood. These receptors came from a man aged 35 to 55 with active or convalescent COVID-19.

The chain couples TRBV18 to TRBJ1-6; tentatively, D is TRBD1 (5 bases). The V and J ends lost 5 bases and 6 bases respectively, with 20 bases between them. Germline CDR1 reads KGHSH; CDR2 reads LQKENI. The CDR3 spans 17 residues. CDR3 sequence reads: CASSVQHRTEANSPLHF. The CDR3 nucleotides are TGTGCCAGCTCAGTGCAACACAGGACCGAAGCTAATTCACCCCTCCACTTT.

V is TRBV10-2 and J is TRBJ2-1; D ambiguous. With 3 bases removed from V and 8 bases from J, the gap between germline ends came to 14 bases. This CDR3 is built from 14 residues. Per the germline V gene, CDR1 is WSHSY and CDR2 is SAAADI. The CDR3 spells CASSELSRIDEQFF. The CDR3 DNA follows: TGCGCCAGCAGTGAATTATCTAGGATCGATGAGCAGTTCTTC.

The chain carries TRBV9 and TRBJ1-2; 7 bases fit TRBD1. CDR3 length: 14 amino acids. The V gene's germline CDR1 is SGDLS and CDR2 YYNGEE. V shed 5 bases, J shed 3 bases, and the junction held 7 bases outside the gene matches. DNA for the CDR3: TGTGCCAGCAGTCGACAGGGCCCCCACTATGGCTACACCTTC. Translated: CASSRQGPHYGYTF.

J is TRBJ2-2 and V is TRBV7-9, with 8 bases matching TRBD2. The CDR3 runs 16 residues. The germline V gene has CDR1 SEHNR and CDR2 FQNEAQ (reference sequence). The ends lost 1 base at V and 7 bases at J; junction bases unmatched: 8. DNA of the CDR3: TGTGCCAGCAGCTTAGGGACGCGGGAGGAGGTCGGGGAGCTGTTTTTT. Protein sequence: CASSLGTREEVGELFF. Combining the CDR3 with reference TRBV7-9 and TRBJ2-2 gives the whole variable domain DTGVSQNPRHKITKRGQNVTFRCDPISEHNRLYWYRQTLGQGPEFLTYFQNEAQLEKSRLLSDRFSAERPKGSFSTLEIQRTEQGDSAMYLCASSLGTREEVGELFFGEGSRLTVL.

This rearrangement joins TRBV6-6 to TRBJ2-3; no clear D gene. The CDR3 contains 16 residues. Germline assignment: CDR1 MNHNY and CDR2 SVGAGI (reference sequence). Between the trimmed V and J ends, which lost 6 bases and 3 bases, there was a span of 19 bases. As DNA, the CDR3 is TGTGCCAGCAGCTCCATGAACAGAGCTATAACAGATACGCAGTATTTT. This codes for CASSSMNRAITDTQYF.

The CDR3 sequence: CASSYRGRNSPLHF. Here the CDR3 DNA reads TGTGCCAGCAGTTACAGGGGGCGGAATTCACCCCTCCACTTT. This chain links TRBV6-5 with TRBJ1-6; 7 bases are shared with TRBD1. The CDR3 is 14 amino acids. The germline CDR1 and CDR2 sequences are MNHEY and SVGAGI. V was pared by 2 bases and J by 7 bases, with 2 bases of the junction left unmatched.

The rearrangement uses TRBV29-1 and TRBJ2-3, with D possibly being TRBD2 (5 bases). The CDR3 covers 12 residues. Germline loops: CDR1 SQVTM, CDR2 ANQGSEA. Trimming left V 5 bases short and J 6 bases short, with 12 bases between. The CDR3 DNA sequence: TGCAGCGTTATACCCTCGGGGGATACGCAGTATTTT. This codes for CSVIPSGDTQYF.

The chain uses TRBV30 and TRBJ2-7; tentative D call: TRBD2 (5 bases). The V end was cut by 4 bases, the J end by 5 bases, with 15 bases between. The CDR3 loop spans 13 amino acids. The germline CDR1 and CDR2 sequences are GTSNPN and SVGIG (reference sequence). The CDR3 reads CAWNLRGGDEQYF. The CDR3 DNA reads TGTGCCTGGAACCTCCGGGGTGGGGACGAGCAGTACTTC. The full variable domain, rest sourced from reference TRBV30 and TRBJ2-7, is SQTIHQWPATLVQPVGSPLSLECTVEGTSNPNLYWYRQAAGRGLQLLFYSVGIGQISSEVPQNLSASRPQDRQFILSSKKLLLSDSGFYLCAWNLRGGDEQYFGPGTRLTVT.

CDR3 nucleotides: TGTGCCAGCAGGACAACTAGCGGGGTAGACAATGAGCAGTTCTTC. It is translated as CASRTTSGVDNEQFF. The rearrangement links TRBV2 to TRBJ2-1, with TRBD2 matching over 10 bases. The CDR3 length is 15 residues. The germline CDR1 and CDR2 sequences are SNHLY and FYNNEI. Unmatched junction bases numbered 7, after V lost 6 bases and J lost 5 bases.

The chain employs TRBV6-5 and TRBJ1-3; 7 bases are shared with TRBD1. The V segment lost 8 bases and the J segment 4 bases; nucleotides outside the gene matches: 5. The CDR3 length is 13 residues. Germline V CDR1 and CDR2: MNHEY, SVGAGI. For the CDR3, the DNA is TGTGCCAGCGCCGCGGGACAGGGAAACACCATATATTTT. Translation: CASAAGQGNTIYF.

This sequence joins TRBV4-1 and TRBJ1-5, with 7 positions matching TRBD1. The CDR3 spans 19 residues. Germline CDR1 and CDR2: MGHRA and YSYEKL. V dropped 2 bases and J dropped 4; count of bases not matched to a gene: 17. CDR3 in DNA: TGCGCCAGCAGCCAACCGCCTCTCCCGGGACAGCCATTTAATCAGCCCCAGCATTTT. Amino acid sequence: CASSQPPLPGQPFNQPQHF.

J is TRBJ1-5 and V is TRBV6-5; D unclear. Germline assignment: CDR1 MNHEY and CDR2 SVGAGI. The CDR3 is 15 residues long. The ends were cut back, 7 bases at V and 5 bases at J, with 18 bases in the middle. The CDR3 sequence: CASTPGGSGYQPQHF. The CDR3 region has the DNA TGTGCCAGCACCCCCGGCGGGTCGGGATATCAGCCCCAGCATTTT.

This sequence joins TRBV7-8 and TRBJ2-3, with a weak D call TRBD2 (7 bases). Trimming cost V 5 bases and J 2 bases, with 17 bases left between them. Per germline, CDR1 SGHVS and CDR2 FQNEAQ. This CDR3 is 16 amino acids long. CDR3 in DNA: TGTGCCAGCAGCCCCTACGGGGGGCGCGTCACAGATACGCAGTATTTT. Translation gives CASSPYGGRVTDTQYF.

The chain couples TRBV12-3 or TRBV12-4 to TRBJ2-3; no definite D call. V lost 7 bases to trimming and J lost 2 bases, with 7 bases between them. The CDR3 runs to 12 residues. CDR3 region: CASTQFTDTQYF. CDR3 bases: TGTGCCAGCACCCAATTCACAGATACGCAGTATTTT.

The chain combines TRBV18 with TRBJ2-1, with D possibly matching TRBD2 (5 bases). Trimming took off 2 bases at V and 9 bases at J, with 8 bases between the two ends. The germline CDR1 and CDR2 sequences are KGHSH and LQKENI. The CDR3 spans 12 residues. In DNA, the CDR3 is TGTGCCAGCTCACCAGGGAGAAGTGAGCAGTTCTTC. Its translation: CASSPGRSEQFF.

This clone has a single count. The rearrangement uses TRBV7-9 and TRBJ1-2, with TRBD1 as a possible D gene (5 bases). The CDR3 is 13 amino acids. Per germline, CDR1 SEHNR and CDR2 FQNEAQ (reference sequence). V shed 4 bases and J shed 6 bases, with 12 bases lying between them. As DNA, the CDR3 is TGTGCCAGCAGCTCGGGGGGGTTCGATGGCTACACCTTC. It translates to CASSSGGFDGYTF.

The rearrangement links TRBV7-3 to TRBJ2-7; 9 bases agree with TRBD2. The CDR3 consists of 13 residues. Germline V CDR1 and CDR2: SGHTA, FQGTGA. V shed 3 bases, J shed 4 bases, and the junction held 1 base outside the gene matches. CDR3 nucleotides: TGTGCCAGCAGCTTGCGGGAGGGTTACGAGCAGTACTTC. It yields the protein CASSLREGYEQYF.

This chain joins TRBV7-9 and TRBJ1-1; D remains ambiguous. Trimming removed 1 base at V and 4 bases at J, with 10 bases between. Germline-derived CDR1 and CDR2 are SEHNR and FQNEAQ (reference sequence). The CDR3 is 14 amino acids. This CDR3 reads CASSLGERATEAFF. In nucleotides, the CDR3 is TGTGCCAGCAGCTTAGGGGAGAGGGCCACTGAAGCTTTCTTT.

The rearrangement uses TRBV19 and TRBJ1-5; D gene ambiguous. The germline gives CDR1 LNHDA, CDR2 SQIVND (reference sequence). The CDR3 loop spans 13 amino acids. Trimming removed 5 bases at V and 4 bases at J, with 9 bases between. CDR3 DNA sequence: TGTGCCAGTAGTCCCCAGGTAAATCAGCCCCAGCATTTT. This sequence encodes CASSPQVNQPQHF.

J is TRBJ1-2 and V is TRBV6-6, with D possibly being TRBD1 (5 bases). With 4 bases removed from V and 6 bases from J, the gap between germline ends came to 12 bases. CDR1 MNHNY and CDR2 SVGAGI come from the germline V gene (reference sequence). The CDR3 loop spans 13 amino acids. In DNA form, the CDR3 reads TGTGCCAGCAGTTGGGGGGAGGTAGATGGCTACACCTTC. Translation gives CASSWGEVDGYTF.